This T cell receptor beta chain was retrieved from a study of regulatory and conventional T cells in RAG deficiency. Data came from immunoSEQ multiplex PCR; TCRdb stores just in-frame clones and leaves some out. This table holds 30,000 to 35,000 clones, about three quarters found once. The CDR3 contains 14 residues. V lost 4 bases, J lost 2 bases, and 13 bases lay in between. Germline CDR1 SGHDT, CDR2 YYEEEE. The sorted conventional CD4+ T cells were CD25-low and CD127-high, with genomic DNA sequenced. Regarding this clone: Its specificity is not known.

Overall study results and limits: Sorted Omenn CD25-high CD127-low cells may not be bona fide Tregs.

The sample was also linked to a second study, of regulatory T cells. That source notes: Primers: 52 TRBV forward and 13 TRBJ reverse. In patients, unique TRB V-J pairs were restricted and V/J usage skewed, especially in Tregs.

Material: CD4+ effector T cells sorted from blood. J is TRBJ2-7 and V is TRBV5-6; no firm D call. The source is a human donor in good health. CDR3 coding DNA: TGTGCCAGCAGCAAAGGCCCCGATCCCTACGAGCAGTACTTC. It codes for CASSKGPDPYEQYF.